This T cell receptor (beta chain) derives from a study of identical twins. TCRdb re-derived calls from the 5' RACE reads in MiXCR, one entry per CDR3 protein. Counted here are 420,000 or so distinct CDR3 sequences, roughly 20% occurring once; the ten biggest clones make up around 10%. This clonotype appeared many times. The antigen is undetermined. Overall study findings and caveats: Out-of-frame alpha sequences shared between twins exhibited an excess of low generation probability. Cord blood beta clonotypes present at high abundance carried fewer insertions; no such pattern appeared in memory repertoires.

The TCR originated in a man aged 45 to 65 in good health. The sequencing input was naive T cells sorted from blood.

CDR3 amino acids: CASSRDRISEETQYF. The DNA of the CDR3 is TGTGCCAGCAGTCGGGACAGAATCTCCGAAGAGACCCAGTACTTC. The chain carries TRBV7-8 and TRBJ2-5, with 7 bases fitting TRBD1. The J segment lost 3 bases and the V segment lost 6 bases, leaving 10 bases of the junction unmatched. Germline V gene data show CDR1 as SGHVS and CDR2 as FQNEAQ. The CDR3 loop spans 15 amino acids.